This entry features one T cell receptor (beta chain) sequence. TCRdb fed the 5' RACE reads into MiXCR, producing one record per CDR3 protein. The sample has about 200,000 distinct CDR3 sequences, about a sixth seen once. The record originates from a study of T-cell memory formation after mild COVID-19. Study overall: Largely donor-specific TCR clusters were found.

The CDR3 is 15 residues long. The junction had 5 bases not matched to a gene; V was cut back by 1 base and J by 5 bases. Germline assignment: CDR1 SGHTA and CDR2 FQGTGA. The chain joins TRBV7-3 to TRBJ2-1, with 7 bases lining up with TRBD2. The TCR sequence derives from an adult woman who had mild COVID-19 (a few samples of this study predate the infection). Cell type and time point are not known. Source material: PBMCs or a T cell subset sorted from them (not recorded which). The CDR3 DNA sequence: TGTGCCAGCAGCTTAAGTGGGGGGGTCGACAATGAGCAGTTCTTC. Amino acid sequence: CASSLSGGVDNEQFF.